The clone carrying this T cell receptor (beta chain) came up a few times. Antigen unknown. The data are from a study of T-cell reconstitution after alpha-beta-depleted transplantation in children. Findings of the study overall: When one year had passed after transplant, most T-cell counts and diversity came from newly produced T cells.

The CDR3 runs 19 residues. Germline V gives CDR1 SGHTA, CDR2 FQGTGA. V was pared by 1 base and J by 3 bases, with 24 bases between. Molecular barcoding with unique molecular identifiers was used for the TCRbeta library. TCRdb re-derived calls from the PCR reads in MiXCR, one entry per CDR3 protein. The repertoire has 750,000 to 950,000 distinct CDR3 sequences, roughly 15% of them found once; the top ten carry approximately 5%. The material was PBMCs, mostly from graft donor cells, obtained 360 days after TCRalphabeta/CD19-depleted stem cell transplant. The chain carries TRBV7-3 and TRBJ1-1; TRBD1 is a possible D gene (6 bases). The receptor was isolated from a male patient younger than 18 who had a stem cell transplant for acute lymphoblastic leukemia, so the T cells may come from the graft donor. CDR3 DNA sequence: TGTGCCAGCAGCTTAATGGGCAGGGGTACCTTAAAAGGGTACACTGAAGCTTTCTTT. This translates into CASSLMGRGTLKGYTEAFF. Combining the CDR3 with reference TRBV7-3 and TRBJ1-1 gives the whole variable domain GAGVSQTPSNKVTEKGKYVELRCDPISGHTALYWYRQSLGQGPEFLIYFQGTGAADDSGLPNDRFFAVRPEGSVSTLKIQRTERGDSAVYLCASSLMGRGTLKGYTEAFFGQGTRLTVV.